A single sample is the source of the 24 T cell receptor beta chains below, sequenced in a study of cytomegalovirus exposure and HLA in healthy donors. The PCR had 60 Vbeta and 13 Jbeta primers. The assay was immunoSEQ multiplex PCR, and TCRdb's table has in-frame clones only and misses some. In the table there are roughly 130,000 clones, about three quarters of which are singletons. Sequencing input: PBMCs. These receptors all come from a man between 40 and 49 years old in good health and CMV-seropositive.

The V call is TRBV10-3, the J call TRBJ1-1; the match to TRBD1 covers 7 bases. The CDR3 is 13 residues long. V lost 11 bases, J lost 0 bases, and 6 bases stayed unmatched. Germline V gene lookup returns CDR1 ENHRY and CDR2 SYGVKD. DNA of the CDR3: TGTGCCGTAGATACAGGGGTGAACACTGAAGCTTTCTTT. It is translated as CAVDTGVNTEAFF.

The sample holds one count of this clone. V is TRBV19 and J is TRBJ2-7; TRBD1 matches at 7 bases. Germline trimming cut 4 bases from V and 1 base from J; bases unmatched to any gene: 4. Germline V gene lookup returns CDR1 LNHDA and CDR2 SQIVND (reference sequence). The CDR3 is 14 residues long. CDR3 residues: CASSTRQGSYEQYF. CDR3 DNA: TGTGCCAGTAGTACCCGACAGGGTTCCTACGAGCAGTACTTC.

The chain combines TRBV9 with TRBJ2-3, with 8 bases lining up with TRBD2. The ends lost 4 bases at V and 4 bases at J; junction bases unmatched: 11. The CDR3 spans 16 residues. Germline V gives CDR1 SGDLS, CDR2 YYNGEE. The CDR3 spells CASSPWWREAADTQYF. CDR3 sequence (DNA): TGTGCCAGCAGCCCATGGTGGCGGGAGGCGGCAGATACGCAGTATTTT.

The rearrangement joins TRBV10-2 to TRBJ2-7; 8 bases match TRBD2. The CDR3 sequence is 16 residues long. Unmatched junction bases numbered 7, after V lost 0 bases and J lost 3 bases. Germline V gives CDR1 WSHSY, CDR2 SAAADI. This CDR3 reads CASSESGLAGLYEQYF. CDR3 coding DNA: TGCGCCAGCAGTGAGTCTGGGTTAGCGGGACTCTACGAGCAGTACTTC.

The genes are TRBV6-1 and TRBJ2-1, with 7 bases that match TRBD2. The germline gives CDR1 MNHNS, CDR2 SASEGT. CDR3 length equals 16 residues. V shed 0 bases, J shed 2 bases, and the junction held 4 bases outside the gene matches. CDR3 residues: CASSEAPAGAYNEQFF. CDR3 coding DNA: TGTGCCAGCAGTGAAGCGCCGGCGGGGGCCTACAATGAGCAGTTCTTC.

The chain couples TRBV28 to TRBJ2-7, with D possibly TRBD2 on 6 matching bases. Deletions cut 3 bases from V and 2 bases from J, with 11 bases between. This CDR3 is 14 amino acids long. Germline values: CDR1 MDHEN, CDR2 SYDVKM. CDR3 bases: TGTGCCAGCAGTTTCGGCGGGGCGACCTACGAGCAGTACTTC. As protein: CASSFGGATYEQYF. The entire variable domain, with the rest obtained from reference TRBV28 and TRBJ2-7, is as follows: DVKVTQSSRYLVKRTGEKVFLECVQDMDHENMFWYRQDPGLGLRLIYFSYDVKMKEKGDIPEGYSVSREKKERFSLILESASTNQTSMYLCASSFGGATYEQYFGPGTRLTVT.

This sequence joins TRBV27 and TRBJ2-7; a possible D gene is TRBD1 (5 bases). The CDR3 consists of 13 residues. Between the trimmed V and J ends, which lost 6 bases and 7 bases, there was a span of 16 bases. Germline CDR1 reads MNHEY; CDR2 reads SMNVEV (reference sequence). The CDR3 loop is CASRANAKGEQYF. CDR3 nucleotide sequence: TGTGCCAGCAGGGCTAACGCAAAGGGGGAGCAGTACTTC.

The chain joins TRBV5-1 to TRBJ1-5, with D tentatively TRBD1 (5 bases). Looked up from germline, CDR1 is SGHRS and CDR2 is YFSETQ. Trimming shortened V by 1 base and J by 5 bases, and 16 bases separated the two germline ends. This CDR3 is 16 amino acids long. CDR3 DNA: TGCGCCAGCAGCTTGTTAACCTGGAGGGGCCATCAGCCCCAGCATTTT. Encoded protein: CASSLLTWRGHQPQHF.

This clone was counted once. This chain uses TRBV7-2 with TRBJ2-3; a weak D match, TRBD2 (5 bases). From germline, CDR1 is SGHTA and CDR2 FQGNSA. V dropped 1 base and J dropped 4 bases, with 9 bases sitting between them. The CDR3 spans 14 residues. The CDR3 sequence: CASSLVASPDTQYF. CDR3 DNA: TGTGCCAGCAGCTTAGTGGCTAGCCCAGATACGCAGTATTTT.

This clone was recorded a few times. J is TRBJ1-4 and V is TRBV25-1, with TRBD1 as a possible D gene (6 bases). Germline V gene data show CDR1 as MGHDK and CDR2 as SYGVNS. The germline V and J ends were trimmed by 4 bases and 0 bases, with 12 bases remaining between them. This CDR3 comprises 16 residues. The CDR3 DNA reads as TGTGCCAGCAGTGGTACAGGGTGGGCAACTAATGAAAAACTGTTTTTT. This sequence encodes CASSGTGWATNEKLFF. The full variable domain, with the rest looked up from reference TRBV25-1 and TRBJ1-4, is EADIYQTPRYLVIGTGKKITLECSQTMGHDKMYWYQQDPGMELHLIHYSYGVNSTEKGDLSSESTVSRIRTEHFPLTLESARPSHTSQYLCASSGTGWATNEKLFFGSGTQLSVL.

The V and J genes are TRBV5-6 and TRBJ1-4; a weak D match, TRBD1 (6 bases). Germline assignment: CDR1 SGHDT and CDR2 YYEEEE. This CDR3 is 15 amino acids long. The V end lost 0 bases, the J end lost 8 bases, and 14 bases lay between the germline ends. The CDR3 here is CASSLDQGIGEKLFF. DNA of the CDR3: TGTGCCAGCAGCTTGGATCAGGGGATAGGGGAAAAACTGTTTTTT.

The rearrangement links TRBV6-6 to TRBJ2-7; 9 bases agree with TRBD2. The J segment lost 7 bases and the V segment lost 8 bases, leaving 12 bases of the junction unmatched. This CDR3 has 14 residues. Per germline, CDR1 MNHNY and CDR2 SVGAGI (reference sequence). The CDR3 region has the DNA TGTGCCAGCCGCCCGGGACTAGCACCTACGGAGCAGTACTTC. Encoded protein: CASRPGLAPTEQYF.

The V and J genes are TRBV6-6 and TRBJ1-5, with D unresolved. Between the trimmed V and J ends, which lost 5 bases and 7 bases, there was a span of 12 bases. The CDR3 sequence is 13 residues long. CDR1 MNHNY and CDR2 SVGAGI come from the germline V gene (reference sequence). CDR3 in amino acids: CASSLTNGQPQHF. The CDR3 DNA sequence: TGTGCCAGCAGTCTTACTAATGGGCAGCCCCAGCATTTT.

This chain links TRBV5-4 with TRBJ2-2; D is possibly TRBD1 or TRBD2 (5 bases each). Trimming cost V 4 bases and J 3 bases, with 16 bases left between them. CDR3 length: 16 residues. The germline gives CDR1 SGHNT, CDR2 YYREEE (reference sequence). The CDR3 DNA is TGTGCCAGCAGCATGGGGGTGAGGTCGGACACCGGGGAGCTGTTTTTT. This codes for CASSMGVRSDTGELFF.

This chain connects TRBV28 to TRBJ2-2; 10 positions agree with TRBD1. Trimming removed 7 bases from V and 3 bases from J; junction bases left unmatched: 8. The V gene's germline CDR1 is MDHEN and CDR2 SYDVKM. The CDR3 has 16 amino acids. CDR3 region: CASNLAGQGYTGELFF. The DNA of the CDR3 is TGTGCCAGCAACTTGGCGGGACAGGGGTACACCGGGGAGCTGTTTTTT.

V gene TRBV6-1 combines with J gene TRBJ1-5; D may be TRBD1 (6 bases). In germline, CDR1 is MNHNS, CDR2 SASEGT. The CDR3 totals 16 residues. Trimming took 0 bases from V and 7 from J, leaving 16 bases between them. DNA of the CDR3: TGTGCCAGCAGTGAAGCAAGCGGGGGGGGCTTCCAGCCCCAGCATTTT. Encoded protein: CASSEASGGGFQPQHF.

CDR3 region: CASSASGTGNSPLHF. The CDR3 DNA sequence: TGTGCCAGCAGCGCCTCCGGGACAGGGAATTCACCCCTCCACTTT. The chain recombines TRBV9 with TRBJ1-6; 9 bases match TRBD1. Trimming removed 3 bases from V and 7 bases from J; junction bases left unmatched: 5. Germline CDR1 is SGDLS and CDR2 is YYNGEE. This CDR3 spans 15 amino acids. The whole variable domain, remainder taken from reference TRBV9 and TRBJ1-6, is DSGVTQTPKHLITATGQRVTLRCSPRSGDLSVYWYQQSLDQGLQFLIQYYNGEERAKGNILERFSAQQFPDLHSELNLSSLELGDSALYFCASSASGTGNSPLHFGNGTRLTVT.

The rearrangement joins TRBV28 to TRBJ2-1; tentatively, D is TRBD2 (6 bases). This CDR3 is 12 amino acids long. V was cut by 6 bases and J by 10 bases, with 13 bases left in between. Germline V CDR1 and CDR2: MDHEN, SYDVKM. CDR3 in amino acids: CASSRHGGEQFF. The CDR3, as DNA: TGTGCCAGCAGCCGTCACGGGGGAGAGCAGTTCTTC. Combining the CDR3 with reference TRBV28 and TRBJ2-1 gives the whole variable domain DVKVTQSSRYLVKRTGEKVFLECVQDMDHENMFWYRQDPGLGLRLIYFSYDVKMKEKGDIPEGYSVSREKKERFSLILESASTNQTSMYLCASSRHGGEQFFGPGTRLTVL.

This clone came up a few times. The genes are TRBV29-1 and TRBJ2-1; perhaps TRBD2 as D (6 bases). V lost 6 bases, J lost 6 bases, and 18 bases lay in between. Per the germline V gene, CDR1 is SQVTM and CDR2 is ANQGSEA. The CDR3 extends over 14 amino acids. CDR3 DNA sequence: TGCAGCGTGAGTTGGAGGGGACGGAGCAATGAGCAGTTCTTC. It translates to CSVSWRGRSNEQFF.

This chain uses TRBV7-9 with TRBJ1-1; 11 bases align to TRBD1. CDR1 is SEHNR and CDR2 is FQNEAQ in the germline V gene (reference sequence). The CDR3 contains 15 residues. The V segment lost 2 bases and the J segment 4 bases; nucleotides outside the gene matches: 3. The CDR3 loop is CASSLFGTGGTEAFF. In DNA form, the CDR3 reads TGTGCCAGCAGCTTATTTGGGACAGGGGGCACTGAAGCTTTCTTT.

The V call is TRBV2, the J call TRBJ1-6, with a weak D call TRBD1 (6 bases). From germline, CDR1 is SNHLY and CDR2 FYNNEI. Trimming removed 6 bases from V and 8 bases from J, with 17 bases in between. The CDR3 sequence is 15 residues long. As DNA, the CDR3 is TGTGCCAGCAGCCCCTTACAGGGCCCGGATTCACCCCTCCACTTT. This encodes CASSPLQGPDSPLHF.

The chain uses TRBV2 and TRBJ1-5; D unclear. The germline V gene has CDR1 SNHLY and CDR2 FYNNEI. V gave up 5 bases and J gave up 5 bases, with 13 bases separating them. The CDR3 length is 14 residues. The CDR3 nucleotides read TGTGCCAGCAGTACCCAAGTACGGGATCAGCCCCAGCATTTT. This codes for CASSTQVRDQPQHF.

J is TRBJ2-1 and V is TRBV7-2; D not resolved. The CDR3 covers 15 residues. With 4 bases removed from V and 2 bases from J, the gap between germline ends came to 12 bases. CDR1 SGHTA and CDR2 FQGNSA come from the germline V gene. CDR3 in amino acids: CASSSMTGTYNEQFF. The CDR3, as DNA: TGTGCCAGCAGCTCAATGACTGGCACCTACAATGAGCAGTTCTTC.

The chain has TRBV10-3 and TRBJ1-1; D is possibly TRBD1 (5 bases). Germline V gene lookup returns CDR1 ENHRY and CDR2 SYGVKD. CDR3 length: 16 amino acids. Trimming shortened V by 3 bases and J by 1 base, and 15 bases separated the two germline ends. The CDR3 region is CAISEPPGLGNTEAFF. Here the CDR3 DNA reads TGTGCCATCAGTGAACCCCCAGGGCTCGGGAACACTGAAGCTTTCTTT.